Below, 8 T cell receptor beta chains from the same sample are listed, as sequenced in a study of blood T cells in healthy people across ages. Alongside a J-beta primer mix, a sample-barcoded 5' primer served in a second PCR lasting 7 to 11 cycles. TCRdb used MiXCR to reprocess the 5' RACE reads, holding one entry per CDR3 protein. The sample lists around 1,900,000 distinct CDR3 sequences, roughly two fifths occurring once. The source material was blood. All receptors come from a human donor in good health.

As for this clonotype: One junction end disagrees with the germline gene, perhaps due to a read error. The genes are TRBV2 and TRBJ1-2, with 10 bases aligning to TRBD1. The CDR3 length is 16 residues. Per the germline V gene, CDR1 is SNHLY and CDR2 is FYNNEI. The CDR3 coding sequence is TGTACCAGCAGCGACAGGGGGCTGGCTATCGACTATGGCTACACCTTC. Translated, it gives CTSSDRGLAIDYGYTF.

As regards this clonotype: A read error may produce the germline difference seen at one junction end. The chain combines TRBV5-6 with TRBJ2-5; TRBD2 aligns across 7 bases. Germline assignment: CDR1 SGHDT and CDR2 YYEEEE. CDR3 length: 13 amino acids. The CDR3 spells CVSSLGGVETQYF. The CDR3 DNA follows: TGTGTCAGCAGCTTGGGAGGGGTAGAGACCCAGTACTTC. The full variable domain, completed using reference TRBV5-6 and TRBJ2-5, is DAGVTQSPTHLIKTRGQQVTLRCSPKSGHDTVSWYQQALGQGPQFIFQYYEEEERQRGNFPDRFSGHQFPNYSSELNVNALLLGDSALYLCVSSLGGVETQYFGPGTRLLVL.

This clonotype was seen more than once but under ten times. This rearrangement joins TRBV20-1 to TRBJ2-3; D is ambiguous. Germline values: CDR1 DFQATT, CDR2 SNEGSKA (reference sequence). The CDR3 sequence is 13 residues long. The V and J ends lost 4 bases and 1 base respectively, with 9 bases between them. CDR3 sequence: CSATTTRTDTQYF. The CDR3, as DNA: TGCAGTGCTACCACTACGCGCACAGATACGCAGTATTTT.

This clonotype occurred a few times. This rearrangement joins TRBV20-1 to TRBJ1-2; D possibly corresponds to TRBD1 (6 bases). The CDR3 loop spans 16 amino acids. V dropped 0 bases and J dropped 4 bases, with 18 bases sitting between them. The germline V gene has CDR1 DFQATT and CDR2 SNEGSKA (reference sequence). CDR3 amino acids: CSARELADRRGYGYTF. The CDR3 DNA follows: TGCAGTGCTAGAGAGTTGGCCGACAGGAGAGGCTATGGCTACACCTTC.

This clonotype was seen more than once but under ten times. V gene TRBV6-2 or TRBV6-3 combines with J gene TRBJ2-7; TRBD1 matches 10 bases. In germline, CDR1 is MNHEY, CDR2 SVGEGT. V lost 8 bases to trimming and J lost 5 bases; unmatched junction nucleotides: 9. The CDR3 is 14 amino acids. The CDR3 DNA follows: TGTGCCAGCGGTGACAGGGGGCGACCTGACGAGCAGTACTTC. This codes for CASGDRGRPDEQYF.

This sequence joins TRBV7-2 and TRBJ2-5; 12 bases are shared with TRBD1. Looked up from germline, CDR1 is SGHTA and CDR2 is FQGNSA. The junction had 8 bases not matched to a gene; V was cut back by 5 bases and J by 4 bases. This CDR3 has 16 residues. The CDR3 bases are TGTGCCAGCAGCATACTCCGGGACAGGGGGCGAGAGACCCAGTACTTC. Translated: CASSILRDRGRETQYF.

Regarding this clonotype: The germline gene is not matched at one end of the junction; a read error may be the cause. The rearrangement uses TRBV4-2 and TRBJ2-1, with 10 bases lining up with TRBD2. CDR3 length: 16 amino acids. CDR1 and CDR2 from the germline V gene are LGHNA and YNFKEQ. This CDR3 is CAGSQDPLAGDNEQFF. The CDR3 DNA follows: TGTGCCGGCAGCCAAGATCCCCTAGCGGGGGACAATGAGCAGTTCTTC.

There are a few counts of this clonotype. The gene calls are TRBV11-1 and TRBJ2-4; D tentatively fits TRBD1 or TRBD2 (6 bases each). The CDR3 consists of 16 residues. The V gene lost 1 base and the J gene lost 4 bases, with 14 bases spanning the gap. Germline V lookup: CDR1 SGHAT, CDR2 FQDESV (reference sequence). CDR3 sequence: CASSLEGGREKNIQYF. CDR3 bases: TGTGCCAGCAGCTTAGAGGGGGGCAGAGAGAAAAACATTCAGTACTTC.